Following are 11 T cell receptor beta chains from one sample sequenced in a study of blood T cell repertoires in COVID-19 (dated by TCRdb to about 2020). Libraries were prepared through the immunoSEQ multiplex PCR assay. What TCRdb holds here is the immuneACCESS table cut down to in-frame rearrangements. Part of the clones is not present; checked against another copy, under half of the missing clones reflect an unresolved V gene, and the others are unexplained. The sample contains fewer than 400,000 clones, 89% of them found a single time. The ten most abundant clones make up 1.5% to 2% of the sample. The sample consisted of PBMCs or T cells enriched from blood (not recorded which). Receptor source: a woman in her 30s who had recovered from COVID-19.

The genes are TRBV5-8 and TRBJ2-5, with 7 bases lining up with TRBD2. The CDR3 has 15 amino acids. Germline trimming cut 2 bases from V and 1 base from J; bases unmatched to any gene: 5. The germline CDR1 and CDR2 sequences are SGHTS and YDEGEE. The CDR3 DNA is TGTGCCAGCAGCTTAAGAACTAGCGCCCAAGAGACCCAGTACTTC. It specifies CASSLRTSAQETQYF. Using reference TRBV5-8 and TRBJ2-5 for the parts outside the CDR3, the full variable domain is EAGVTQSPTHLIKTRGQQATLRCSPISGHTSVYWYQQALGLGLQFLLWYDEGEERNRGNFPPRFSGRQFPNYSSELNVNALELEDSALYLCASSLRTSAQETQYFGPGTRLLVL.

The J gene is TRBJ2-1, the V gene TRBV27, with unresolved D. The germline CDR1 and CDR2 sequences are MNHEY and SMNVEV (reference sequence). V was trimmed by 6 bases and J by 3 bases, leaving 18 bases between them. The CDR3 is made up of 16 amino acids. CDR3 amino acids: CASSRSSGSFYNEQFF. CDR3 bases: TGTGCCAGCAGCCGTAGCTCTGGCTCCTTCTACAATGAGCAGTTCTTC.

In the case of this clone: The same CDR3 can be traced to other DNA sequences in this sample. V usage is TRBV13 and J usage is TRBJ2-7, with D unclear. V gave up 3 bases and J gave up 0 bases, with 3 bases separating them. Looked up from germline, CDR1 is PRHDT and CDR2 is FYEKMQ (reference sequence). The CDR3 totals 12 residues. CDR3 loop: CASSLSSYEQYF. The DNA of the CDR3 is TGTGCCAGCAGCTTGAGCTCCTACGAGCAGTACTTC.

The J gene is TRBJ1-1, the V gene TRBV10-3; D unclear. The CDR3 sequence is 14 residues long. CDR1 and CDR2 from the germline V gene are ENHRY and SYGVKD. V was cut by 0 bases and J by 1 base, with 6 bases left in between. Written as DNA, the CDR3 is TGTGCCATCAGTGAGTCGAGATCGAACACTGAAGCTTTCTTT. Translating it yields CAISESRSNTEAFF.

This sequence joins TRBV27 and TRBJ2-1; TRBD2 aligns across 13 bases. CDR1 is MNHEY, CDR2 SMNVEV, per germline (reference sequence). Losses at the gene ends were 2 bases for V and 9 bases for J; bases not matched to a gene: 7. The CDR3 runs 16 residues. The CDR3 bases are TGTGCCAGCAGTTTAAAGGGGACTAGCGGGAATGGTGAGCAGTTCTTC. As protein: CASSLKGTSGNGEQFF.

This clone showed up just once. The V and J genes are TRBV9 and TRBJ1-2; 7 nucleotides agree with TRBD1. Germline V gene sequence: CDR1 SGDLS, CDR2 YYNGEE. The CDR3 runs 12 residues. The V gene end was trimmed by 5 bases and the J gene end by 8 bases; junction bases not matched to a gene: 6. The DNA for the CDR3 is TGTGCCAGCAGAGACAGGGTTGGAGGCTACACCTTC. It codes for CASRDRVGGYTF.

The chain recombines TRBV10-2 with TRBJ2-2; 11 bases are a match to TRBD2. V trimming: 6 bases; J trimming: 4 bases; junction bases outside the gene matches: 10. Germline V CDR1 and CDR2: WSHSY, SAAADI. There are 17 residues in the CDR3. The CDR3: CASRGLAGPMITGELFF. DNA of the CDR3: TGCGCCAGCAGAGGACTAGCGGGCCCCATGATCACCGGGGAGCTGTTTTTT.

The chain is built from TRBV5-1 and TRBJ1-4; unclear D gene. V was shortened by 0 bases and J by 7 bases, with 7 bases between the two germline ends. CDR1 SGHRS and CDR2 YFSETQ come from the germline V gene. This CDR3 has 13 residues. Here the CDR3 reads CASSLDRSEKLFF. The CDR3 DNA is TGCGCCAGCAGCTTGGATCGGTCTGAAAAACTGTTTTTT. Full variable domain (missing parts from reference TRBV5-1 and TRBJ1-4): KAGVTQTPRYLIKTRGQQVTLSCSPISGHRSVSWYQQTPGQGLQFLFEYFSETQRNKGNFPGRFSGRQFSNSRSEMNVSTLELGDSALYLCASSLDRSEKLFFGSGTQLSVL.

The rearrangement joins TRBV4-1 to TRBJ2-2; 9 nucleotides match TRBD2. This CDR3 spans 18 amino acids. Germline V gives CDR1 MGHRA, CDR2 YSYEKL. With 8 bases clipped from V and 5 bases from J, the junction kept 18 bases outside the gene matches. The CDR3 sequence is CASSSSGSSGSYTGELFF. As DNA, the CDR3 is TGCGCCAGCTCATCGTCGGGAAGTAGCGGGAGTTATACCGGGGAGCTGTTTTTT.

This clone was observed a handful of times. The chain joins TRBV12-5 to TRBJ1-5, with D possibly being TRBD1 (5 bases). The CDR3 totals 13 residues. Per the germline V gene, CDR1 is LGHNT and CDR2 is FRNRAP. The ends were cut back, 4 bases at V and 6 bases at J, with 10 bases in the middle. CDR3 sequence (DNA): TGTGCTAGTGGTTCTACGGGGGTTCAGCCCCAGCATTTT. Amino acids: CASGSTGVQPQHF.

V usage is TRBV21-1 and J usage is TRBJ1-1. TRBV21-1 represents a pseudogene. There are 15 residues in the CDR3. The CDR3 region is CASRNWRGMNTEAFF. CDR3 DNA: TGTGCCAGCAGAAACTGGCGGGGGATGAACACTGAAGCTTTCTTT.